These 13 T cell receptor beta chains were sequenced from one sample in a study of shared clonotypes between healthy human individuals. Libraries were prepared by immunoSEQ multiplex PCR; TCRdb keeps only in-frame clonotypes and omits some of them. The sample carries about 1.9 million clones, 90% to 95% recorded once. CD8 cells regarded as naive lacked CD45RO, were positively chosen for CCR7, and omitted terminally differentiated effector memory CD45RA+ cells. The material sequenced was naive CD8+ T cells from PBMCs. These TCRs come from a man younger than 35 in good health. Some clones in this sample may be carry-over from other donors' samples.

The V gene is TRBV2, the J gene TRBJ2-7; D remains ambiguous. CDR3 length: 14 amino acids. Germline V gene sequence: CDR1 SNHLY, CDR2 FYNNEI. Trimming took off 5 bases at V and 1 base at J, with 12 bases between the two ends. CDR3 bases: TGTGCCAGCAGTCAGCCATCCACTTCCTACGAGCAGTACTTC. This gives the protein CASSQPSTSYEQYF. Full variable domain (missing parts from reference TRBV2 and TRBJ2-7): EPEVTQTPSHQVTQMGQEVILRCVPISNHLYFYWYRQILGQKVEFLVSFYNNEISEKSEIFDDQFSVERPDGSNFTLKIRSTKLEDSAMYFCASSQPSTSYEQYFGPGTRLTVT.

V usage is TRBV28 and J usage is TRBJ2-3, with 11 bases that match TRBD2. CDR3 length: 17 amino acids. CDR1 and CDR2 from the germline V gene are MDHEN and SYDVKM. The trim removed 6 bases at V and 4 bases at J, leaving 12 bases unmatched. CDR3 in DNA: TGTGCCAGCAGGACCAGCAAACTAGCGGGAGTGGCAGATACGCAGTATTTT. Protein: CASRTSKLAGVADTQYF.

The rearrangement uses TRBV19 and TRBJ1-1; TRBD1 is a possible D gene (5 bases). The V gene lost 5 bases and the J gene lost 1 base, with 11 bases spanning the gap. The length of the CDR3 is 14 residues. CDR1 and CDR2 (germline): LNHDA, SQIVND (reference sequence). The chain's CDR3 is CASSLQVGNTEAFF. In DNA form, the CDR3 reads TGTGCCAGTAGTCTACAGGTGGGGAACACTGAAGCTTTCTTT.

The rearrangement joins TRBV11-2 to TRBJ2-3; D ambiguous. The CDR3 length is 17 residues. The germline gives CDR1 SGHAT, CDR2 FQNNGV. V shed 6 bases and J shed 6 bases, with 25 bases lying between them. This CDR3 is CASSYPFIASPVDTQYF. The CDR3 DNA reads as TGTGCCAGCAGTTATCCTTTTATAGCTTCCCCGGTGGATACGCAGTATTTT.

In DNA, the CDR3 is TGTGCCACCCGACAGGGGGCCGAGGGCTACACCTTC. This translates into CATRQGAEGYTF. The rearrangement links TRBV15 to TRBJ1-2; TRBD1 matches at 10 bases. V dropped 8 bases and J dropped 8; count of bases not matched to a gene: 5. CDR1 and CDR2 (germline): LNHNV, YYDKDF (reference sequence). This CDR3 region has 12 residues. Full variable domain (remainder filled in from reference TRBV15 and TRBJ1-2): DAMVIQNPRYQVTQFGKPVTLSCSQTLNHNVMYWYQQKSSQAPKLLFHYYDKDFNNEADTPDNFQSRRPNTSFCFLDIRSPGLGDTAMYLCATRQGAEGYTFGSGTRLTVV.

The chain links TRBV28 to TRBJ2-7, with TRBD1 as a possible D gene (5 bases). Germline V gives CDR1 MDHEN, CDR2 SYDVKM. V lost 6 bases to trimming and J lost 6 bases, with 12 bases between them. The CDR3 runs 12 residues. In DNA, the CDR3 is TGTGCCAGCAGCATTGGGGCCTCCGAGCAGTACTTC. It codes for CASSIGASEQYF.

The J gene is TRBJ2-7, the V gene TRBV7-6; D possibly corresponds to TRBD2 (5 bases). Trimming removed 5 bases at V and 0 bases at J, with 8 bases between. The CDR3 is 13 residues long. CDR1 and CDR2 (germline): SGHVS, FNYEAQ. The CDR3 region is CASSMGVSYEQYF. In nucleotides, the CDR3 is TGTGCCAGCAGCATGGGAGTCTCCTACGAGCAGTACTTC.

The sample holds a few counts of this clone. The chain combines TRBV9 with TRBJ1-1, with D unclear. V lost 4 bases to trimming and J lost 5 bases, with 15 bases between them. Germline V gene data show CDR1 as SGDLS and CDR2 as YYNGEE. CDR3 length: 14 amino acids. CDR3 sequence: CASSPYSSPTEAFF. CDR3 DNA sequence: TGTGCCAGCAGCCCCTATTCCAGCCCGACTGAAGCTTTCTTT.

The chain joins TRBV19 to TRBJ1-2, with D hard to call. The CDR3 totals 15 residues. The germline V and J ends were trimmed by 3 bases and 4 bases, with 15 bases remaining between them. Germline CDR1 is LNHDA and CDR2 is SQIVND (reference sequence). The CDR3 region is CASSILGGGSYGYTF. The DNA of the CDR3 is TGTGCCAGTAGTATTTTGGGCGGCGGTTCCTATGGCTACACCTTC.

A note on this clone: In the same sample, other DNA sequences code for this CDR3. V and J are TRBV5-4 and TRBJ2-5; perhaps D is TRBD1 or TRBD2 (6 bases each). Trimming removed 4 bases at V and 2 bases at J, with 9 bases between. The germline gives CDR1 SGHNT, CDR2 YYREEE (reference sequence). This CDR3 region has 13 residues. The CDR3 here is CASSLGGQETQYF. CDR3 sequence (DNA): TGTGCCAGCAGCCTAGGGGGGCAAGAGACCCAGTACTTC.

The CDR3, as DNA: TGTGCCAGCAGTTCCCGAGGGTTCTACGAGCAGTACTTC. The encoded protein is CASSSRGFYEQYF. The chain joins TRBV28 to TRBJ2-7; D may be TRBD2 (5 bases). From germline, CDR1 is MDHEN and CDR2 SYDVKM. The V and J ends lost 4 bases and 3 bases respectively, with 10 bases between them. This CDR3 is built from 13 residues.

The V and J genes are TRBV6-5 and TRBJ2-1; D might be TRBD1 (6 bases). Per the germline V gene, CDR1 is MNHEY and CDR2 is SVGAGI. Trimming removed 2 bases at V and 1 base at J, with 12 bases between. This CDR3 spans 16 amino acids. The DNA for the CDR3 is TGTGCCAGCAGTTACGCCCGGACAGAGTCCTACAATGAGCAGTTCTTC. Translating it yields CASSYARTESYNEQFF.

This clone is a singleton in its sample. This chain links TRBV6-4 with TRBJ2-1; weak D call: TRBD2 (5 bases). In germline, CDR1 is MRHNA, CDR2 SNTAGT. The CDR3 is 17 amino acids. V lost 2 bases and J lost 0, with 14 bases in between. CDR3 in amino acids: CASSDLLAQHSYNEQFF. The CDR3 DNA is TGTGCCAGCAGTGACCTTTTAGCGCAACACTCCTACAATGAGCAGTTCTTC.